This TCR beta chain was sequenced in a study of T cell responses to AZD1222 COVID-19 vaccine (dated by TCRdb to 2020 to 2022). Concerning the study at large: AZD1222 recipients whose second dose came at about 4 weeks and those whose second dose came at about 12 weeks were combined into one group, since spike-specific TCR depth and breadth did not differ between the two schedules. Enrollment into the trials was organized by age into subgroups of 18-55, 56-69 and 70-plus years, and those subgroups contained approximately 150, 30 and 60 TCR-sequenced participants, respectively. A total of approximately 230 trial participants underwent TCR sequencing, of whom some 210 received two doses of AZD1222 and some 26 received two doses of the MenACWY control vaccine. Overall results and qualifications from the work: Vaccine-associated CD4 TCRs spanned the whole spike protein, with dominant responses in regions 160-218 and 743-854. Spike-specific TCR breadth and depth rose significantly after two AZD1222 doses compared with day 0 and with MenACWY recipients. Reportedly, almost half of the unique spike-specific TCRs recognized epitopes lying outside the regions that are mutated in the B.1.351 and B.1.1.7 variants. Participants were mostly white British, with more females than males. The authors suggested clonal diversity may have been underestimated. In the small 56-69-year group, the increase in depth fell short of significance, most likely because of low power. No day 14 peak-response samples were available, so repertoires were characterized only after the peak T cell response. Conclusions about previously exposed vaccinees are limited, since just six AZD1222 recipients were seropositive for SARS-CoV-2 at baseline.

The CDR3 regions of human TCRbeta chains were analyzed by immunosequencing. Processing in the source paper ran as follows. TCRs in the repertoires were compared against a reference library of SARS-CoV-2-specific TCRs that had been generated with the MIRA antigen-specificity platform. Breadth was defined as the fraction of unique TCRs that were SARS-CoV-2-associated, and depth was defined as the fraction of total T cells that were SARS-CoV-2-associated. Using the MIRA data, each spike-specific TCR was mapped to the spike region that the TCR reacts to and placed in a CD4 or CD8 class. Log10-transformed breadth and depth values were compared by one-way ANOVA with Sidak's multiple comparisons tests. As stored in TCRdb, this immuneACCESS dataset retains in-frame rearrangements with V and J assigned. A fraction of the clones does not appear; measured against another copy, unresolved V genes explain less than half of the discrepancy, and the remainder lacks a known reason. D and trimming come from the DNA, and the V and J calls and clone size come from that table. The sample includes some 63,000 clones, with 84% observed a single time. The top ten hold 20% of the sample.

Notes on this clone: Its antigen target is currently unknown. Base-call qualities are not available, and no considerably larger clone is one nucleotide away.

The sample's time point label, decoded: baseline before first vaccination. Samples from vaccinated people were obtained from the UK trials COV001 and COV002, which included a single-blind randomized controlled phase 2/3 trial of AZD1222 (ChAdOx1 nCoV-19) in healthy adults. For TCRbeta chain sequencing, PBMC samples from trial participants were taken at day 0 and at day 28 after the second dose. The CDR1 and CDR2 encoded by the germline V gene (reference sequence) are MNHEY and SMNVEV. Relative to germline, V is 3 bases shorter and J is 1 base shorter, with 12 bases between their ends. Measured from the cysteine to the phenylalanine, the CDR3 is 15 residues long. The CDR3 DNA has 45 bases and is translated from base 1.

Here the sequenced sample was peripheral blood, taken on day 0 of AZD1222 vaccination. The chain is encoded by TRBV27 joined to TRBJ1-1, and perhaps TRBD1 as D gene, on 6 matching bases. This sequence originates from an adult in good health. The sequence in DNA is TGTGCCAGCAGTTTTTCGACGACAGGGAACACTGAAGCTTTCTTT. Translation gives CASSFSTTGNTEAFF.